This TCR beta chain was sequenced in a study of blood T cell repertoires in COVID-19. For the study at large: Both acute and convalescent COVID-19 samples were obtained from the United States, Italy and Spain. Sources were T cells, B-cell-depleted T cells, or PBMCs; the material itself was cDNA or gDNA.

As handled by the study authors: Amplification from reference gene primers served as the basis for estimated nucleated cell counts. The protocol was immunoSEQ multiplex PCR, while the TCRdb copy is restricted to in-frame clones and leaves out a portion. That table supplies the V and J calls and clone size; D and trimming were determined from the DNA. In the table there are about 91,000 clones, around nine tenths of which are singletons. The germline CDR1 and CDR2 sequences are LGHDT and YNNKEL (reference sequence). This CDR3 spans 15 amino acids. J was trimmed by 8 bases and V by 0 bases; bases with no gene match: 7.

The clonotype was recovered from a woman in her 70s with acute or convalescent COVID-19. The specimen was peripheral blood. The V call is TRBV3-1 (or the pseudogene TRBV3-2), the J call TRBJ2-1, with 7 positions matching TRBD2. The CDR3: CASSQDWAGEYEQFF. In nucleotides, the CDR3 is TGTGCCAGCAGCCAAGACTGGGCGGGAGAGTATGAGCAGTTCTTC.